Below, 18 T cell receptor beta chains from the same sample are listed, as sequenced in a study of CD8 T cells in Susac syndrome. Random-hexamer reverse transcription was applied to about 0.45 to 1 ug RNA. TCRdb called the immunoSEQ multiplex PCR reads again in MiXCR, with one record for every CDR3 protein. The sample yields tens of thousands of distinct CDR3 sequences, around 94% seen once. Input material: CD8+ T cells from PBMCs. The origin of the receptors is a human donor in good health.

This chain links TRBV29-1 with TRBJ1-1; unclear D gene. Germline V gene data show CDR1 as SQVTM and CDR2 as ANQGSEA. V was cut by 3 bases and J by 4 bases, with 6 bases left in between. This CDR3 region has 11 residues. Here the CDR3 reads CSVDRATEAFF. The DNA for the CDR3 is TGCAGCGTTGACCGGGCCACTGAAGCTTTCTTT. Combining the CDR3 with reference TRBV29-1 and TRBJ1-1 gives the whole variable domain SAVISQKPSRDICQRGTSLTIQCQVDSQVTMMFWYRQQPGQSLTLIATANQGSEATYESGFVIDKFPISRPNLTFSTLTVSNMSPEDSSIYLCSVDRATEAFFGQGTRLTVV.

The chain joins TRBV19 to TRBJ1-1; 7 nucleotides agree with TRBD1. This CDR3 is built from 13 residues. CDR1 and CDR2 (germline): LNHDA, SQIVND (reference sequence). V lost 11 bases and J lost 0; bases outside the gene matches: 6. The CDR3 sequence is CAVGDRLNTEAFF. The CDR3 DNA reads TGTGCCGTTGGGGACAGATTGAACACTGAAGCTTTCTTT.

The chain joins TRBV21-1 to TRBJ2-7; the table's D gene call, TRBD1, was not cross checked with the DNA. TRBV21-1 is an annotated pseudogene. This CDR3 has 14 amino acids. As DNA, the CDR3 is TGTGCCAGCAGCAAGGGTCCCGGGGGGTACGAGCAGTACGTC. This gives the protein CASSKGPGGYEQYV.

This clonotype appeared once. The chain combines TRBV3-1 with TRBJ1-1, with 8 bases fitting TRBD1. Germline CDR1 and CDR2: LGHDT and YNNKEL (reference sequence). Trimming removed 1 base from V and 2 bases from J; junction bases left unmatched: 6. The CDR3 spans 16 residues. The CDR3 DNA follows: TGTGCCAGCAGCCAAGGGACCGGGACAGGCAACACTGAAGCTTTCTTT. Translating gives CASSQGTGTGNTEAFF. The full variable domain, its missing parts supplied by reference TRBV3-1 and TRBJ1-1, is DTAVSQTPKYLVTQMGNDKSIKCEQNLGHDTMYWYKQDSKKFLKIMFSYNNKELIINETVPNRFSPKSPDKAHLNLHINSLELGDSAVYFCASSQGTGTGNTEAFFGQGTRLTVV.

The chain employs TRBV7-9 and TRBJ2-1; D unclear. The CDR3 runs to 12 residues. V lost 4 bases and J lost 5, with 6 bases in between. In germline, CDR1 is SEHNR, CDR2 FQNEAQ (reference sequence). CDR3 protein: CASSWRNNEQFF. DNA for the CDR3: TGTGCCAGCAGCTGGCGGAACAATGAGCAGTTCTTC.

This chain uses TRBV15 with TRBJ2-2; no clear D gene. The CDR3 is 13 amino acids. Germline assignment: CDR1 LNHNV and CDR2 YYDKDF (reference sequence). V gave up 1 base and J gave up 3 bases, with 3 bases separating them. The CDR3 bases are TGTGCCACCAGCAGAGTGTACACCGGGGAGCTGTTTTTT. Protein product: CATSRVYTGELFF. The full variable domain, its missing parts supplied by reference TRBV15 and TRBJ2-2, is DAMVIQNPRYQVTQFGKPVTLSCSQTLNHNVMYWYQQKSSQAPKLLFHYYDKDFNNEADTPDNFQSRRPNTSFCFLDIRSPGLGDTAMYLCATSRVYTGELFFGEGSRLTVL.

The V gene is TRBV20-1, the J gene TRBJ1-3; 7 bases align to TRBD1. The V and J ends lost 2 bases and 4 bases, in that order; junction bases with no gene match: 5. The CDR3 consists of 14 residues. Looked up from germline, CDR1 is DFQATT and CDR2 is SNEGSKA (reference sequence). The CDR3: CSARKQGSGNTIYF. As DNA, the CDR3 is TGCAGTGCTAGAAAACAGGGGTCAGGAAACACCATATATTTT.

CDR3 residues: CASSLSETQYF. The CDR3 DNA follows: TGTGCCAGCAGTTTATCAGAGACCCAGTACTTC. This chain connects TRBV28 to TRBJ2-5; no reliable D call. The CDR3 length is 11 residues. Looked up from germline, CDR1 is MDHEN and CDR2 is SYDVKM. V shed 1 base and J shed 4 bases, with 1 base lying between them.

V and J are TRBV15 and TRBJ2-2; D is possibly TRBD1 (5 bases). V was trimmed by 3 bases and J by 5 bases, leaving 10 bases between them. CDR3 size: 14 residues. Germline V gives CDR1 LNHNV, CDR2 YYDKDF (reference sequence). The CDR3, as DNA: TGTGCCACCAGCAGTACCCAGGGAACCGGGGAGCTGTTTTTT. Its translation: CATSSTQGTGELFF. Drawing the rest from reference TRBV15 and TRBJ2-2, the complete variable domain is DAMVIQNPRYQVTQFGKPVTLSCSQTLNHNVMYWYQQKSSQAPKLLFHYYDKDFNNEADTPDNFQSRRPNTSFCFLDIRSPGLGDTAMYLCATSSTQGTGELFFGEGSRLTVL.

This chain joins TRBV21-1 and TRBJ1-4; the table names TRBD1, a call not compared with the DNA. TRBV21-1 represents a pseudogene. This CDR3 comprises 15 residues. The CDR3 region is CASSDRGIANEKLFF. The DNA for the CDR3 is TGTGCCAGCAGCGACAGGGGCATCGCTAATGAAAAACTGTTTTTT.

This chain's CDR3 is CSARDKEPTYEQYV. In DNA form, the CDR3 reads TGCAGTGCTAGAGACAAGGAACCGACCTACGAGCAGTACGTC. This rearrangement joins TRBV20-1 to TRBJ2-7, with D unresolved. Germline assignment: CDR1 DFQATT and CDR2 SNEGSKA (reference sequence). The CDR3 consists of 14 residues. Trimming took 0 bases from V and 2 from J, leaving 11 bases between them.

V gene TRBV20-1 combines with J gene TRBJ1-2; 9 bases line up with TRBD1. In germline, CDR1 is DFQATT, CDR2 SNEGSKA (reference sequence). The CDR3 is 14 residues long. Trimming at V came to 0 bases and at J to 6 bases, leaving 5 bases not matched to a gene. As DNA, the CDR3 is TGCAGTGCTAGAGACCCACAGGGGGCTAATGGCTACACCTTC. Its protein product is CSARDPQGANGYTF.

This chain joins TRBV4-1 and TRBJ2-3; D is unresolved. CDR3 length: 14 amino acids. In germline, CDR1 is MGHRA, CDR2 YSYEKL. Trimming removed 4 bases from V and 5 bases from J, with 13 bases in between. CDR3 DNA: TGCGCCAGCAGCCTCGTTGCGGCCGGAGATACGCAGTATTTT. Protein: CASSLVAAGDTQYF.

This clonotype showed up just once. The chain couples TRBV27 to TRBJ2-1; 9 bases align to TRBD2. The CDR3 sequence is 13 residues long. The germline CDR1 and CDR2 sequences are MNHEY and SMNVEV (reference sequence). With 5 bases clipped from V and 9 bases from J, the junction kept 5 bases outside the gene matches. CDR3 in DNA: TGTGCCAGCAGTCGCCCGCGGGAGGGTGAGCAGTTCTTC. Translated, it gives CASSRPREGEQFF.

V usage is TRBV2 and J usage is TRBJ2-1; D is ambiguous. Trimming cost V 6 bases and J 9 bases, with 12 bases left between them. This CDR3 comprises 12 residues. The V gene's germline CDR1 is SNHLY and CDR2 FYNNEI. The DNA of the CDR3 is TGTGCCAGCAGCCAACCCACCGTTGAGCAGTTCTTC. Translation: CASSQPTVEQFF.

This clonotype was seen only once. This chain connects TRBV24-1 to TRBJ2-1; 9 bases match TRBD2. This CDR3 is 15 amino acids long. V shed 6 bases and J 5 bases; nucleotides not matched to a gene: 7. CDR1 is KGHDR and CDR2 is SFDVKD in the germline V gene. CDR3 DNA: TGTGCCACCAGTACCCTAGCGGGGTTGGACAATGAGCAGTTCTTC. It specifies CATSTLAGLDNEQFF.

The gene calls are TRBV6-2 or TRBV6-3 and TRBJ2-3, with 13 nucleotides matching TRBD2. The CDR3 is 15 residues long. Losses at the gene ends were 6 bases for V and 3 bases for J; bases not matched to a gene: 3. Germline loops: CDR1 MNHEY, CDR2 SVGEGT. The CDR3 loop is CASSPGLAGTDTQYF. CDR3 sequence (DNA): TGTGCCAGCAGCCCGGGACTAGCGGGAACAGATACGCAGTATTTT.

This chain joins TRBV4-1 and TRBJ2-2, with D uncertain. The CDR3 spans 15 residues. Per the germline V gene, CDR1 is MGHRA and CDR2 is YSYEKL. V gave up 4 bases and J gave up 0 bases, with 9 bases separating them. The CDR3: CASSPQDPNTGELFF. CDR3 nucleotide sequence: TGCGCCAGCAGCCCCCAGGACCCGAACACCGGGGAGCTGTTTTTT.